This T cell receptor beta chain was sequenced in a study of cytomegalovirus exposure and HLA in healthy donors. At the level of the study: An analysis done earlier identified fewer than 140 million unique TCR beta sequences from around 180 million T cells.

Germline CDR1 and CDR2: SSHAT and FNYEAQ (reference sequence). The CDR3 loop spans 14 amino acids. About this clone: The antigen remains undetermined.

Amplification used 60 Vbeta primers and 13 Jbeta primers. Profiled with immunoSEQ multiplex PCR; TCRdb holds only in-frame clones, not every one. The sample table includes roughly 55,000 clones. General study results and limits: Later analysis placed DRB1 highest and HLA-C lowest in TCR association rates, which differed by HLA locus. Presence/absence analysis assumed near-uniform sequencing depth across donors. Among the most significant clusters, several appeared linked to common viral pathogens in a later analysis.

This TCR came from a man aged 50-59 years in good health and CMV-seropositive. Sequencing used PBMCs. The chain recombines TRBV7-7 with TRBJ2-7; 8 bases are shared with TRBD2. CDR3 sequence: CAIAGFRVTYEQYF. CDR3 coding DNA: TGTGCTATAGCGGGGTTCAGGGTCACCTACGAGCAGTACTTC. Looking up the rest from reference TRBV7-7 and TRBJ2-7 gives the full variable domain: GAGVSQSPRYKVTKRGQDVTLRCDPISSHATLYWYQQALGQGPEFLTYFNYEAQPDKSGLPSDRFSAERPEGSISTLTIQRTEQRDSAMYRCAIAGFRVTYEQYFGPGTRLTVT.